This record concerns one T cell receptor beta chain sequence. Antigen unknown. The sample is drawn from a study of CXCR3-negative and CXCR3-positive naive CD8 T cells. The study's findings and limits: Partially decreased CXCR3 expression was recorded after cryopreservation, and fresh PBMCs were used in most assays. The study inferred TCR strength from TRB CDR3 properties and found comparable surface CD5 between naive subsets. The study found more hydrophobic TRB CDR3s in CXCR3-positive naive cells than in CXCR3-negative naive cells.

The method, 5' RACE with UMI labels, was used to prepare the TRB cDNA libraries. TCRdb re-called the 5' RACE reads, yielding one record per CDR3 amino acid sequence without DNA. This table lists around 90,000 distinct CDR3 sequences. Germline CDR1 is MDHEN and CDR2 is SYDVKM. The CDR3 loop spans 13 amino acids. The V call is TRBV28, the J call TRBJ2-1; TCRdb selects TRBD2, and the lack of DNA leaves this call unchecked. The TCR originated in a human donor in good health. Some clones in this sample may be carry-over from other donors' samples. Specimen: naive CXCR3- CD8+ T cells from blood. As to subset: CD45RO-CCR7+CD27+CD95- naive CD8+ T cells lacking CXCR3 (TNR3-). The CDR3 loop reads CASTREGYNEQFF.